Included here is one T cell receptor beta chain sequence, with context. Antigen unknown. This entry belongs to a study of vaccination effects on CD4 cells after COVID-19. Assay used: immunoSEQ multiplex PCR; TCRdb lists only in-frame clones, some missing. The sample comprises around 30,000 clones, 60% to 80% of which are singletons, and about 19% rests with the top ten. Under the ViraFEST assay, PBMC were stimulated with viral peptide pools so that antigen-specific CD4+ T cells expanded. Sequencing was performed afterwards. At the end of around eleven days of culture, CD4+ T cells were isolated. PCR-confirmed SARS-CoV-2 infection occurred in the person between March and December 2020. The V end was cut by 4 bases, the J end by 7 bases, with 13 bases between. The germline V gene has CDR1 MGHRA and CDR2 YSYEKL. This CDR3 region has 14 residues.

This material consisted of CD4+ T cells from PBMCs cultured with HCoV-NL63 spike peptides, taken before COVID-19 vaccination. The chain uses TRBV4-1 and TRBJ1-4; D is perhaps TRBD1 (6 bases). The clonotype was recovered from a human donor who had a prior SARS-CoV-2 infection. The DNA for the CDR3 is TGCGCCAGCAGCCCGGACAGTGGGCGTGAAAAACTGTTTTTT. It translates to CASSPDSGREKLFF.